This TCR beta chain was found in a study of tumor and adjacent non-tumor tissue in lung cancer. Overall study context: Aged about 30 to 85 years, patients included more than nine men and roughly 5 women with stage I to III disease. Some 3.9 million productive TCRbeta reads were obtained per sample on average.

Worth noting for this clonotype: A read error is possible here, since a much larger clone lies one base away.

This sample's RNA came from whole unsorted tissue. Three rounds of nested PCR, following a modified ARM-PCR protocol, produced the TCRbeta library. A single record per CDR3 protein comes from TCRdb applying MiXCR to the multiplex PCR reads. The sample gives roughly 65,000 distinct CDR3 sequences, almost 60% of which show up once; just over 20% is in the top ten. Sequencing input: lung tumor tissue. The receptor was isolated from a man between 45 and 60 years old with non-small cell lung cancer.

CDR3 in DNA: TGTACCAGCAGTGAGACAGGGGGCCGGGGCATTCAGTACTTC. This translates into CTSSETGGRGIQYF. V usage is TRBV6-1 and J usage is TRBJ2-4; 10 bases line up with TRBD1. The germline V gene encodes CDR1 MNHNS and CDR2 SASEGT. The CDR3 covers 14 residues.